Reported below is one T cell receptor beta chain. The data derive from a study of blood T cell repertoires in COVID-19. In the study overall: Spain, Italy and the United States supplied samples that represented acute and convalescent COVID-19. Sources were T cells, B-cell-depleted T cells, or PBMCs; the material itself was cDNA or gDNA.

Methods used by the authors: Using reference gene primer amplification, nucleated cell counts were estimated. The data were produced by immunoSEQ multiplex PCR, yet TCRdb's version contains in-frame clones alone and is incomplete. V, J and clone size derive from that table, while D and trimming were established from the DNA sequence. The table shows around 100,000 clones, with approximately 93% occurring only once. V lost 5 bases to trimming and J lost 0 bases; unmatched junction nucleotides: 10. This CDR3 comprises 17 residues. The germline CDR1 and CDR2 sequences are SGHVS and FQNEAQ. Sequenced input: peripheral blood. This rearrangement joins TRBV7-8 to TRBJ1-3, with 7 bases identical to TRBD1. The sequence was collected from a man aged 50-59 years with active COVID-19. CDR3 DNA sequence: TGTGCCAGCAGCCCAGGCCGACAGGGCCCCTCTGGAAACACCATATATTTT. This gives the protein CASSPGRQGPSGNTIYF.